This T cell receptor (beta chain) appears in the sequencing data of a study of T cell repertoires in cytomegalovirus infection. Across the whole study: A matching HLA type, together with CMV infection, was signaled by public TCR beta signatures. Broader study findings: In two of eight donors, the top clonotype was HLA-C-restricted CMV-specific. Summed frequency of shared TCR beta families picked out CMV carriers who also had the relevant HLA.

The table lists this clonotype with many counts. Antigen unknown. The germline V and J ends were trimmed by 5 bases and 5 bases, with 19 bases remaining between them. CDR3 length: 16 residues. Germline V CDR1 and CDR2: MDHEN, SYDVKM. TCRdb re-called the reads through MiXCR, storing one row per CDR3 protein. The repertoire holds 150,000 to 200,000 distinct CDR3 sequences, with about a tenth as singletons. This chain joins TRBV28 and TRBJ2-1, with D possibly matching TRBD1 (6 bases). The TCR originated in a human donor in good health (CMV status not recorded). Some clones in this sample may be carry-over from other donors' samples. Sequencing used PBMCs. CDR3 in amino acids: CASSPSTGTGHNEQFF. CDR3 nucleotide sequence: TGTGCCAGCAGTCCGTCGACAGGAACCGGCCACAATGAGCAGTTCTTC.